Listed here is a single TCR beta chain. What it recognizes is unknown. This specimen belongs to a study of T-cell memory formation after mild COVID-19. Study at large: Clustering of TCRs was largely donor specific. Study outcomes and limitations: Balance between CD4 and CD8 was seen in clones contracting day 15 to 85, and a CD4+ lean was seen in later expanders. Memory cells collected pre-infection included some clones that later responded, suggesting cross-reactive memory joined.

The 5'RACE method, run with constant-segment primers, produced TCR alpha and TCR beta cDNA libraries (carrying sample barcodes and UMIs). MiXCR, applied by TCRdb to the 5' RACE reads, yields one record per CDR3 protein. The table has about 350,000 distinct CDR3 sequences, around 28% seen once. Sequenced: PBMCs or a T cell subset sorted from them (not recorded which). This clonotype was sampled from an adult woman who had mild COVID-19 (a few samples of this study predate the infection). Cell type and time point are not known.

The CDR3 nucleotides are TGTGCCAGCAGCTTAAGGGACAGAGGACGCTACACCTTC. It specifies CASSLRDRGRYTF. The chain carries TRBV7-2 and TRBJ1-2, with 7 bases that match TRBD1. Trimming at V came to 2 bases and at J to 9 bases, leaving 6 bases not matched to a gene. This CDR3 is 13 amino acids long. Germline V gene sequence: CDR1 SGHTA, CDR2 FQGNSA.